This T cell receptor beta chain is drawn from a study of blood T cells in healthy people across ages. Whole-study context: Researchers report that template switching captured about one barcoded beta molecule per two T cells.

Roughly 9.5 milliliters of peripheral blood were drawn from each donor into EDTA-treated tubes. Through a sample-barcoded 5' primer and a J-beta primer mix, a second PCR was run for 7 to 11 cycles. Each TCR beta cDNA got a 12-nucleotide random molecular identifier. A single record per CDR3 protein comes from TCRdb applying MiXCR to the 5' RACE reads. The sample includes about 720,000 distinct CDR3 sequences, over 20% of them seen just once. The sequenced material came from blood. This receptor was obtained from a man aged 65 to 79 in good health.

This chain's CDR3 is CASSYSTEGQGRNGYTF. The CDR3 DNA reads TGTGCCAGCAGTTACTCGACAGAGGGACAGGGGAGAAATGGCTACACCTTC. This chain links TRBV6-5 with TRBJ1-2; 10 positions match TRBD1. Per germline, CDR1 MNHEY and CDR2 SVGAGI. V shed 0 bases, J shed 6 bases, and the junction held 10 bases outside the gene matches. CDR3 size: 17 residues.